The 20 T cell receptor beta chains below all came from one sample that was sequenced in a study of blood T cells in healthy people across ages. For the second PCR, which ran for about 7 to 11 cycles, a sample-barcoded 5' primer and a J-beta primer mix were used. Via MiXCR, TCRdb re-called the 5' RACE reads, giving one row per CDR3 protein. The table lists about 1.6 million distinct CDR3 sequences, around 36% of them singletons. The sample taken for sequencing was blood. The source is a woman in her twenties or thirties in good health.

This clonotype was found a few times. The V gene is TRBV20-1, the J gene TRBJ2-2; possibly TRBD2 for D (6 bases). CDR3 size: 16 residues. V lost 0 bases and J lost 0, with 11 bases in between. The V gene's germline CDR1 is DFQATT and CDR2 SNEGSKA (reference sequence). This chain's CDR3 is CSARDPGGPNTGELFF. The CDR3 coding sequence is TGCAGTGCTAGAGACCCAGGAGGGCCGAACACCGGGGAGCTGTTTTTT.

The chain employs TRBV6-5 and TRBJ1-5; tentatively, D is TRBD1 (5 bases). Between the trimmed V and J ends, which lost 5 bases and 7 bases, there was a span of 18 bases. CDR3 length: 15 amino acids. The germline gives CDR1 MNHEY, CDR2 SVGAGI. CDR3 in DNA: TGTGCCAGCAGTCCTAGGCCAGGGAGCGTCCAGCCCCAGCATTTT. It codes for CASSPRPGSVQPQHF.

This clonotype has a handful of counts. The rearrangement joins TRBV12-3 or TRBV12-4 to TRBJ2-3; 11 bases fit TRBD2. CDR3 length: 17 amino acids. V dropped 5 bases and J dropped 1; count of bases not matched to a gene: 8. CDR3 coding DNA: TGTGCCAGCAGTGTCTTGGGACTAGCGGAGGGCACAGATACGCAGTATTTT. Protein product: CASSVLGLAEGTDTQYF.

The chain couples TRBV12-3 or TRBV12-4 to TRBJ1-2; weak D call: TRBD1 (5 bases). The CDR3 is 15 residues long. V lost 1 base and J 3 bases, leaving 12 bases between the germline ends. In DNA form, the CDR3 reads TGTGCCAGCAGTTTAGGGCGCAGGGCACACTATGGCTACACCTTC. Its translation: CASSLGRRAHYGYTF.

With regard to this clonotype: The germline gene is not matched at one end of the junction; a read error may be the cause. Here the CDR3 DNA reads TGTGCCGGCAGTTACCCGGAGCGTTTTGCGATCAGTGAGCAGTTCTTC. Its protein is CAGSYPERFAISEQFF. The chain recombines TRBV6-8 with TRBJ2-1; D ambiguous. The CDR3 sequence is 16 residues long. The V gene's germline CDR1 is MNHGY and CDR2 SAAAGT.

Comment on this clonotype: Germline is not matched at one junction end, which may reflect a read error. V usage is TRBV7-9 and J usage is TRBJ2-6, with D perhaps matching TRBD2 (5 bases). This CDR3 is 14 amino acids long. Per the germline V gene, CDR1 is SEHNR and CDR2 is FQNEAQ (reference sequence). The CDR3 DNA is TGTGCCAGCACCCGGAGCGGACGGGCCAACGTCCCGACTTTC. Protein: CASTRSGRANVPTF. Complete variable domain (other parts from reference TRBV7-9 and TRBJ2-6): DTGVSQNPRHKITKRGQNVTFRCDPISEHNRLYWYRQTLGQGPEFLTYFQNEAQLEKSRLLSDRFSAERPKGSFSTLEIQRTEQGDSAMYLCASTRSGRANVPTFGAGSRLTVL.

CDR3 loop: CASSLETGGPGYTF. DNA for the CDR3: TGTGCCAGCAGCTTAGAGACAGGGGGCCCAGGCTACACCTTC. The chain couples TRBV7-6 to TRBJ1-2, with 10 positions matching TRBD1. With V trimmed by 1 base and J by 8 bases, 4 bases remained unmatched. The germline gives CDR1 SGHVS, CDR2 FNYEAQ. The CDR3 spans 14 residues. The full variable domain, its missing parts supplied by reference TRBV7-6 and TRBJ1-2, is GAGVSQSPRYKVTKRGQDVALRCDPISGHVSLYWYRQALGQGPEFLTYFNYEAQQDKSGLPNDRFSAERPEGSISTLTIQRTEQRDSAMYRCASSLETGGPGYTFGSGTRLTVV.

This clonotype was seen ten or more times. This chain joins TRBV10-3 and TRBJ1-2; D not certain. V was cut by 7 bases and J by 0 bases, with 6 bases left in between. This CDR3 comprises 12 residues. In germline, CDR1 is ENHRY, CDR2 SYGVKD. Here the CDR3 reads CAIKRANYGYTF. The CDR3 DNA is TGTGCCATCAAGCGGGCTAACTATGGCTACACCTTC.

This clonotype was recorded only once. A much more abundant neighbour one base away suggests this may be a read error. The CDR3 sequence: CSVDIVDEQFF. The CDR3 bases are TGCAGCGTTGATATTGTCGATGAGCAGTTCTTC. The V and J genes are TRBV29-1 and TRBJ2-1; D uncertain. CDR1 is SQVTM, CDR2 ANQGSEA, per germline. CDR3 size: 11 residues. V gave up 3 bases and J gave up 8 bases, with 8 bases separating them.

This clonotype has only a few counts. The chain links TRBV7-8 to TRBJ2-2; D remains unclear. The V and J ends lost 1 base and 3 bases respectively, with 6 bases between them. The CDR3 runs to 14 residues. Germline V gene lookup returns CDR1 SGHVS and CDR2 FQNEAQ. The CDR3 spells CASSLGHDTGELFF. Here the CDR3 DNA reads TGTGCCAGCAGCTTAGGACACGACACCGGGGAGCTGTTTTTT. The variable domain in full, with the rest retrieved from reference TRBV7-8 and TRBJ2-2, is GAGVSQSPRYKVAKRGQDVALRCDPISGHVSLFWYQQALGQGPEFLTYFQNEAQLDKSGLPSDRFFAERPEGSVSTLKIQRTQQEDSAVYLCASSLGHDTGELFFGEGSRLTVL.

This clonotype was found many times. The chain links TRBV4-1 to TRBJ1-2; D perhaps matches TRBD1 (5 bases). The CDR3 loop spans 13 amino acids. Germline loops: CDR1 MGHRA, CDR2 YSYEKL. The V and J ends lost 1 base and 8 bases respectively, with 11 bases between them. This chain's CDR3 is CASSQGLPGGYTF. CDR3 nucleotide sequence: TGCGCCAGCAGCCAAGGACTTCCAGGGGGCTACACCTTC.

The V call is TRBV10-3, the J call TRBJ2-5; possibly TRBD2 for D (5 bases). From germline, CDR1 is ENHRY and CDR2 SYGVKD. V lost 2 bases to trimming and J lost 4 bases, with 17 bases between them. This CDR3 spans 16 amino acids. For the CDR3, the DNA is TGTGCCATCAGTGAGAGGTCTACCGCCGGAGGAGAGACCCAGTACTTC. Amino acid sequence: CAISERSTAGGETQYF.

The chain has TRBV12-3 or TRBV12-4 and TRBJ1-1; perhaps TRBD1 as D (5 bases). V was trimmed by 6 bases and J by 5 bases, leaving 16 bases between them. The CDR3 totals 14 residues. The CDR3 here is CASSRDGGGTEAFF. The CDR3 DNA is TGTGCCAGCAGCCGGGACGGCGGAGGAACTGAAGCTTTCTTT.

This sequence joins TRBV20-1 and TRBJ2-7, with a possible D match to TRBD1 (6 bases). Germline V CDR1 and CDR2: DFQATT, SNEGSKA (reference sequence). The CDR3 has 15 amino acids. The V and J ends lost 5 bases and 1 base respectively, with 18 bases between them. CDR3 region: CSALHRRTASYEQYF. Here the CDR3 DNA reads TGCAGTGCTCTCCATAGGCGGACAGCTTCCTACGAGCAGTACTTC.

The J gene is TRBJ2-1, the V gene TRBV6-1; the D gene is possibly TRBD2 (6 bases). The CDR3 consists of 15 residues. Germline V gene data show CDR1 as MNHNS and CDR2 as SASEGT. V lost 3 bases to trimming and J lost 4 bases, with 13 bases between them. CDR3: CASSERSSAYNEQFF. The CDR3 DNA reads TGTGCCAGCAGTGAGCGGTCTAGCGCTTACAATGAGCAGTTCTTC.

In its sample, this clonotype was seen many times. The chain couples TRBV7-2 to TRBJ1-4; D remains ambiguous. This CDR3 is built from 13 residues. Deletions cut 4 bases from V and 8 bases from J, with 11 bases between. CDR1 SGHTA and CDR2 FQGNSA come from the germline V gene. Here the CDR3 DNA reads TGTGCCAGCAGCTCCGTGCGGAAGGAAAAACTGTTTTTT. Encoded protein: CASSSVRKEKLFF.

The CDR3 region has the DNA TGTGCCAGTAGTATAACAGGGGGAAGGAAGGCCAAAAACATTCAGTACTTC. It codes for CASSITGGRKAKNIQYF. The chain joins TRBV19 to TRBJ2-4, with 8 bases that match TRBD1. V trimming: 2 bases; J trimming: 1 base; junction bases outside the gene matches: 7. This CDR3 spans 17 amino acids. Looked up from germline, CDR1 is LNHDA and CDR2 is SQIVND (reference sequence).

This rearrangement joins TRBV9 to TRBJ2-5; D is uncertain. V was trimmed by 8 bases and J by 1 base, leaving 12 bases between them. This CDR3 is built from 13 residues. CDR1 is SGDLS and CDR2 is YYNGEE in the germline V gene. The chain's CDR3 is CASGKSPQETQYF. The CDR3 nucleotides are TGTGCCAGTGGGAAGAGCCCCCAAGAGACCCAGTACTTC. The full variable domain, in which reference TRBV9 and TRBJ2-5 provide the parts outside the CDR3, is DSGVTQTPKHLITATGQRVTLRCSPRSGDLSVYWYQQSLDQGLQFLIQYYNGEERAKGNILERFSAQQFPDLHSELNLSSLELGDSALYFCASGKSPQETQYFGPGTRLLVL.

The gene calls are TRBV10-3 and TRBJ2-3, with D perhaps assigned TRBD1 or TRBD2 (5 bases each). Per germline, CDR1 ENHRY and CDR2 SYGVKD. This CDR3 comprises 15 residues. V lost 6 bases to trimming and J lost 0 bases, with 13 bases between them. This chain's CDR3 is CAISSGTESTDTQYF. DNA for the CDR3: TGTGCCATCAGCTCCGGGACGGAGAGCACAGATACGCAGTATTTT.

V usage is TRBV29-1 and J usage is TRBJ2-7; D is ambiguous. Trimming stripped 4 bases from V and 2 bases from J, with 15 bases between. The germline gives CDR1 SQVTM, CDR2 ANQGSEA. This CDR3 spans 14 amino acids. The DNA for the CDR3 is TGCAGCGTTGTATTCTTCCGCAGGACCTACGAGCAGTACTTC. Its translation is CSVVFFRRTYEQYF.